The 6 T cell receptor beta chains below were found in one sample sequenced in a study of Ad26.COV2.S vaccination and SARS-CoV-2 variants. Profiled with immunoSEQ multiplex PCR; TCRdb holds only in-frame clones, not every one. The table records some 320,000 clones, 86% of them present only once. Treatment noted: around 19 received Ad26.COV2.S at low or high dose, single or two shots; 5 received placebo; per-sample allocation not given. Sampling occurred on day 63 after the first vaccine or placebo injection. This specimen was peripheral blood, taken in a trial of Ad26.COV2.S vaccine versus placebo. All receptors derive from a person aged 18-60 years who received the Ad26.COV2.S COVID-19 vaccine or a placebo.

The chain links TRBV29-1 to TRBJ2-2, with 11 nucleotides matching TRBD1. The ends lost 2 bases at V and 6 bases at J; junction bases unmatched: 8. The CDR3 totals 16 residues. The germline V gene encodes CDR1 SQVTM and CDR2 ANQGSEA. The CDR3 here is CSVERTGGFGAGELFF. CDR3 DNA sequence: TGCAGCGTTGAAAGGACAGGGGGCTTCGGGGCCGGGGAGCTGTTTTTT.

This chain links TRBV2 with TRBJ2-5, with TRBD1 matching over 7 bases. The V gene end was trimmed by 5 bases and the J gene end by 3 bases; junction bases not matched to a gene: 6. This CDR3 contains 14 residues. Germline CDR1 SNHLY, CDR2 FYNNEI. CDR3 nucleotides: TGTGCCAGCAGTAAAGACAGGGATGAAGAGACCCAGTACTTC. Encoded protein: CASSKDRDEETQYF.

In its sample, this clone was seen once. The CDR3 DNA sequence: TGTGCCAGCAGCCCTGGGACTAGCGGTGTTCAAATCGGGGAGCTGTTTTTT. Translating it yields CASSPGTSGVQIGELFF. This sequence joins TRBV5-8 and TRBJ2-2; 11 positions match TRBD2. J was trimmed by 7 bases and V by 4 bases; bases with no gene match: 12. The CDR3 spans 17 residues. Germline lookup yields CDR1 SGHTS and CDR2 YDEGEE.

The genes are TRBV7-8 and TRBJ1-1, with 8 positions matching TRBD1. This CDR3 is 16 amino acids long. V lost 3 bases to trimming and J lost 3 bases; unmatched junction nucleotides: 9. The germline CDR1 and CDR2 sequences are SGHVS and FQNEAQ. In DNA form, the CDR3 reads TGTGCCAGCAGCTTGAGAAGGCCCAGGGGGCACACTGAAGCTTTCTTT. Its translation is CASSLRRPRGHTEAFF.

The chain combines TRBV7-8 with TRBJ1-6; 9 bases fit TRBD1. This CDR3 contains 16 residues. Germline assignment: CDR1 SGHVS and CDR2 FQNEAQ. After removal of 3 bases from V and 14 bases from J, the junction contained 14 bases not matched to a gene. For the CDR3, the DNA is TGTGCCAGCAGCTTCGGAACGGGACAGGGCTCGGCGGCCCTCCACTTT. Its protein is CASSFGTGQGSAALHF.

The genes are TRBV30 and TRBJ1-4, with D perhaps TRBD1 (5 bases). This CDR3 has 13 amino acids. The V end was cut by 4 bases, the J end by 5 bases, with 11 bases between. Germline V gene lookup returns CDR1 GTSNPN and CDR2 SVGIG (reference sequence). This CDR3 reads CAWTRETNEKLFF. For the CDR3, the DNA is TGTGCCTGGACCAGGGAGACCAATGAAAAACTGTTTTTT.